This TCR beta chain was obtained from a study of cytomegalovirus exposure and HLA in healthy donors. Primers: 60 Vbeta forward and 13 Jbeta reverse. Clones were read by immunoSEQ multiplex PCR, and TCRdb kept only the in-frame ones, dropping some. This table holds about 160,000 clones, 80% found once. CDR3 length: 16 amino acids. Deletions cut 5 bases from V and 1 base from J, with 14 bases between. The V gene's germline CDR1 is SGHTA and CDR2 FQGNSA. Sequencing used PBMCs. The sequence came from a man between 18 and 35 years old in good health and CMV-seropositive. This sequence joins TRBV7-2 and TRBJ2-2; D call uncertain. The CDR3, as DNA: TGTGCCAGCAGCCCACCACTCGCGCAGAACACCGGGGAGCTGTTTTTT. Its protein is CASSPPLAQNTGELFF. Drawing the rest from reference TRBV7-2 and TRBJ2-2, the complete variable domain is GAGVSQSPSNKVTEKGKDVELRCDPISGHTALYWYRQSLGQGLEFLIYFQGNSAPDKSGLPSDRFSAERTGGSVSTLTIQRTQQEDSAVYLCASSPPLAQNTGELFFGEGSRLTVL.